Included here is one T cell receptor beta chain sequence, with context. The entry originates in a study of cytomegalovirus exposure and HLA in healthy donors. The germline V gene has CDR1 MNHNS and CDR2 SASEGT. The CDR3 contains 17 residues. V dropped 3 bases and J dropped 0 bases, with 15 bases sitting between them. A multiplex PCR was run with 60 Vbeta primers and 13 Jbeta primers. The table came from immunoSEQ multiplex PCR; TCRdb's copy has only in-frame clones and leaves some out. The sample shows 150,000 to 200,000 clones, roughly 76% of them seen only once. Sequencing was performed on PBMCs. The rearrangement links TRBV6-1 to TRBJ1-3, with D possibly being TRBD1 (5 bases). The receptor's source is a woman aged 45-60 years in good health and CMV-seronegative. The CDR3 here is CASSDPVGGSSGNTIYF. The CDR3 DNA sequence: TGTGCCAGCAGTGACCCTGTGGGGGGAAGCTCTGGAAACACCATATATTTT.